The source of this T cell receptor (beta chain) is a study of CD8 T cells in ankylosing spondylitis. Study results and caveats: Reportedly, disease-linked clones are significantly enriched in ankylosing spondylitis patients' matched synovial fluid. A TCR beta motif of eight highly homologous variants appeared characteristic of ankylosing spondylitis blood.

The TCR beta libraries were generated through quantitative 5'-RACE incorporating molecular barcodes. TCRdb re-analysed the 5' RACE reads in MiXCR, keeping a single row per CDR3 protein. The sample holds a few hundred thousand distinct CDR3 sequences; over 9.5% are singletons and the top ten take roughly 23%. On this clonotype: The antigen is unknown.

The CDR3 loop spans 17 amino acids. Germline-derived CDR1 and CDR2 are SGHVS and FNYEAQ. V was pared by 2 bases and J by 1 base, with 17 bases between. The chain has TRBV7-6 and TRBJ1-1, with a weak D call TRBD1 (5 bases). Sequenced input: blood, either unsorted or a sorted T cell fraction (not recorded which). This TCR was recovered from a male donor with ankylosing spondylitis or in good health (not recorded which). The CDR3, as DNA: TGTGCCAGCAGCTTATCTTACGGGGGGGGGAGGAACACTGAAGCTTTCTTT. It encodes CASSLSYGGGRNTEAFF.